The 32 T cell receptor beta chains below come from one sample, sequenced in a study of cytomegalovirus exposure and HLA in healthy donors. PCR was performed using 60 Vbeta and 13 Jbeta primers. Assay used: immunoSEQ multiplex PCR; TCRdb lists only in-frame clones, some missing. Among 100,000 or so clones listed, around 68% were seen once. The sample taken for sequencing was PBMCs. Receptors originate from a human donor in good health.

The rearrangement links TRBV6-5 to TRBJ1-1, with a weak D call TRBD1 (5 bases). With 4 bases removed from V and 2 bases from J, the gap between germline ends came to 17 bases. This CDR3 has 16 residues. Germline values: CDR1 MNHEY, CDR2 SVGAGI. The CDR3 region has the DNA TGTGCCAGCAGTTTGAGGCCTGGGGGGGATAACACTGAAGCTTTCTTT. It is translated as CASSLRPGGDNTEAFF.

This clone was detected a few times. CDR3: CSVGGSGFGYEQYF. DNA for the CDR3: TGCAGCGTTGGTGGGAGCGGCTTTGGCTACGAGCAGTACTTC. The rearrangement links TRBV29-1 to TRBJ2-7, with a weak D call TRBD2 (5 bases). Trimming cost V 4 bases and J 3 bases, with 16 bases left between them. Per the germline V gene, CDR1 is SQVTM and CDR2 is ANQGSEA. The CDR3 sequence is 14 residues long.

The gene calls are TRBV7-6 and TRBJ2-2; 12 positions agree with TRBD2. The CDR3 sequence is 18 residues long. Germline lookup yields CDR1 SGHVS and CDR2 FNYEAQ. J gave up 5 bases and V 6 bases, and 13 bases lay outside the gene matches. CDR3 nucleotides: TGTGCCAGCAGACTTGTGTCTAGCGGGAGGGCCTGGACCGGGGAGCTGTTTTTT. Protein product: CASRLVSSGRAWTGELFF.

The V and J genes are TRBV27 and TRBJ2-3; possible D gene TRBD2, 5 bases. V was cut by 11 bases and J by 10 bases, with 13 bases left in between. Germline V gives CDR1 MNHEY, CDR2 SMNVEV (reference sequence). The CDR3 totals 10 residues. In DNA form, the CDR3 reads TGTGCCGGCGGGTGGAGTGCGCAGTATTTT. Encoded protein: CAGGWSAQYF.

J is TRBJ2-6 and V is TRBV23-1; 11 positions match TRBD1. TRBV23-1 is an open reading frame, and its role is uncertain. CDR3 length equals 19 residues. V trimming: 3 bases; J trimming: 0 bases; junction bases outside the gene matches: 7. CDR3 DNA sequence: TGCGCCAGCAGTCAGCGGCGGGACAGGGGGAACTCTGGGGCCAACGTCCTGACTTTC. It translates to CASSQRRDRGNSGANVLTF.

Many counts were recorded for this clone. This chain links TRBV6-4 with TRBJ2-3; TRBD2 matches 8 bases. Losses at the gene ends were 5 bases for V and 0 bases for J; bases not matched to a gene: 1. CDR3 length equals 14 residues. Germline values: CDR1 MRHNA, CDR2 SNTAGT. In DNA form, the CDR3 reads TGTGCCAGCAGTCCTAGCGGGAGCACAGATACGCAGTATTTT. The encoded protein is CASSPSGSTDTQYF.

This clone was counted a few times. The genes are TRBV30 and TRBJ1-2; 7 positions agree with TRBD1. The germline V gene has CDR1 GTSNPN and CDR2 SVGIG (reference sequence). The V gene end was trimmed by 3 bases and the J gene end by 7 bases; junction bases not matched to a gene: 8. The CDR3 is 13 amino acids. As DNA, the CDR3 is TGTGCCTGGAGCATACAGGGGTATGGTGGCTACACCTTC. It yields the protein CAWSIQGYGGYTF.

This clone was seen only a few times. V gene TRBV5-1 combines with J gene TRBJ1-1; maybe TRBD1 (5 bases). The CDR3 loop spans 14 amino acids. CDR1 is SGHRS and CDR2 is YFSETQ in the germline V gene. The V gene lost 4 bases and the J gene lost 6 bases, with 16 bases spanning the gap. The CDR3 nucleotides are TGCGCCAGCAGCAAGCGGGGCGCGAGCCCTGAAGCTTTCTTT. Amino acids: CASSKRGASPEAFF.

The J gene is TRBJ1-2, the V gene TRBV4-1; TRBD1 matches at 7 bases. V lost 3 bases and J lost 2; bases outside the gene matches: 6. Germline loops: CDR1 MGHRA, CDR2 YSYEKL. The CDR3 loop spans 15 amino acids. As DNA, the CDR3 is TGCGCCAGCAGCCAGACAGGGATCTCCAACTATGGCTACACCTTC. Translating gives CASSQTGISNYGYTF.

The rearrangement joins TRBV2 to TRBJ2-3; D not certain. CDR1 and CDR2 from the germline V gene are SNHLY and FYNNEI. Deletions cut 4 bases from V and 0 bases from J, with 14 bases between. There are 16 residues in the CDR3. CDR3 residues: CASSVPQETSTDTQYF. DNA of the CDR3: TGTGCCAGCAGTGTGCCCCAGGAAACTAGCACAGATACGCAGTATTTT.

This chain uses TRBV6-6 with TRBJ2-3; 8 bases match TRBD2. V was clipped by 2 bases and J by 5 bases; unmatched bases: 9. There are 16 residues in the CDR3. Germline CDR1 MNHNY, CDR2 SVGAGI (reference sequence). The CDR3: CASSYGSGRGGDTQYF. CDR3 in DNA: TGTGCCAGCAGTTACGGGAGCGGGAGAGGAGGAGATACGCAGTATTTT.

The rearrangement uses TRBV28 and TRBJ2-7; D is unclear. The CDR3 has 13 residues. The germline V gene encodes CDR1 MDHEN and CDR2 SYDVKM. V lost 1 base, J lost 3 bases, and 7 bases lay in between. CDR3 amino acids: CASSLSGGYEQYF. The CDR3 region has the DNA TGTGCCAGCAGTTTATCAGGTGGCTACGAGCAGTACTTC.

The chain carries TRBV7-8 and TRBJ2-1, with 11 bases fitting TRBD1. Looked up from germline, CDR1 is SGHVS and CDR2 is FQNEAQ. The CDR3 covers 16 residues. V was pared by 3 bases and J by 5 bases, with 6 bases of the junction left unmatched. CDR3 protein: CASSFKDRGPNNEQFF. The CDR3 coding sequence is TGTGCCAGCAGCTTTAAGGACAGGGGGCCCAACAATGAGCAGTTCTTC.

The chain is built from TRBV15 and TRBJ1-5, with 8 bases aligning to TRBD1. The germline gives CDR1 LNHNV, CDR2 YYDKDF (reference sequence). CDR3 size: 13 residues. Trimming took 9 bases from V and 4 from J; bases not matched to a gene: 5. DNA of the CDR3: TGTGCCACAGGGACAGGTCCAAATCAGCCCCAGCATTTT. Its translation: CATGTGPNQPQHF.

The chain is built from TRBV29-1 and TRBJ2-3; 7 bases are shared with TRBD2. The CDR3 has 18 amino acids. Germline CDR1 reads SQVTM; CDR2 reads ANQGSEA. The V gene end was trimmed by 1 base and the J gene end by 2 bases; junction bases not matched to a gene: 15. The CDR3 is CSVEVGIRASGLTDTQYF. CDR3 coding DNA: TGCAGCGTTGAAGTTGGTATTCGGGCTAGCGGACTCACAGATACGCAGTATTTT.

This clone was seen a handful of times. J is TRBJ2-2 and V is TRBV5-1; maybe TRBD1 (6 bases). This CDR3 region has 15 residues. Per the germline V gene, CDR1 is SGHRS and CDR2 is YFSETQ. V dropped 3 bases and J dropped 6 bases, with 15 bases sitting between them. CDR3: CASSSGTSGPGELFF. CDR3 DNA sequence: TGCGCCAGCAGCTCGGGGACATCGGGCCCCGGGGAGCTGTTTTTT.

The chain joins TRBV13 to TRBJ2-2; D remains unclear. The V and J ends lost 0 bases and 4 bases respectively, with 6 bases between them. Germline lookup yields CDR1 PRHDT and CDR2 FYEKMQ (reference sequence). The CDR3 length is 14 residues. Here the CDR3 reads CASSLGRSTGELFF. CDR3 DNA: TGTGCCAGCAGCTTAGGCCGGAGCACCGGGGAGCTGTTTTTT. Using reference TRBV13 and TRBJ2-2 for the parts outside the CDR3, the full variable domain is AAGVIQSPRHLIKEKRETATLKCYPIPRHDTVYWYQQGPGQDPQFLISFYEKMQSDKGSIPDRFSAQQFSDYHSELNMSSLELGDSALYFCASSLGRSTGELFFGEGSRLTVL.

This clone has just one count. The CDR3 DNA reads TGTGCCAGTCACGAGGGACAGGGTCTCGGGGAGCTGTTTTTT. Amino acid sequence: CASHEGQGLGELFF. V and J are TRBV19 and TRBJ2-2; 9 bases fit TRBD1. The CDR3 runs to 14 residues. Trimming removed 8 bases from V and 7 bases from J; junction bases left unmatched: 8. Germline lookup yields CDR1 LNHDA and CDR2 SQIVND (reference sequence).

The chain has TRBV2 and TRBJ2-1; the D gene is possibly TRBD1 (6 bases). The V end was cut by 3 bases, the J end by 4 bases, with 13 bases between. Germline values: CDR1 SNHLY, CDR2 FYNNEI. The CDR3 is made up of 15 amino acids. The CDR3 spells CASSDSLGQYNEQFF. DNA for the CDR3: TGTGCCAGCAGTGACTCGTTGGGACAATACAATGAGCAGTTCTTC.

The V and J genes are TRBV28 and TRBJ2-1; 7 nucleotides line up with TRBD2. The CDR3 covers 14 residues. Trimming removed 3 bases from V and 4 bases from J; junction bases left unmatched: 3. Germline assignment: CDR1 MDHEN and CDR2 SYDVKM. CDR3 region: CASSLGGGYNEQFF. CDR3 DNA sequence: TGTGCCAGCAGTTTGGGCGGGGGTTACAATGAGCAGTTCTTC. Complete variable domain (other parts from reference TRBV28 and TRBJ2-1): DVKVTQSSRYLVKRTGEKVFLECVQDMDHENMFWYRQDPGLGLRLIYFSYDVKMKEKGDIPEGYSVSREKKERFSLILESASTNQTSMYLCASSLGGGYNEQFFGPGTRLTVL.

Only a few counts were recorded for this clone. This rearrangement joins TRBV13 to TRBJ1-1; tentatively, D is TRBD1 (6 bases). The CDR3 loop spans 13 amino acids. In germline, CDR1 is PRHDT, CDR2 FYEKMQ (reference sequence). V was pared by 7 bases and J by 4 bases, with 13 bases between. The CDR3: CASTTQGSTEAFF. The CDR3 DNA reads as TGTGCCAGCACTACTCAGGGGTCCACTGAAGCTTTCTTT.

This chain links TRBV27 with TRBJ2-5, with D tentatively TRBD2 (6 bases). Per the germline V gene, CDR1 is MNHEY and CDR2 is SMNVEV (reference sequence). Trimming left V 6 bases short and J 5 bases short, with 25 bases between. The CDR3 is 17 amino acids. CDR3 nucleotides: TGTGCCAGCAGCCTAATTCCGGGAGCTACACGTCGGGAGACCCAGTACTTC. It yields the protein CASSLIPGATRRETQYF.

The chain couples TRBV7-6 to TRBJ2-3; 7 bases map to TRBD1. CDR1 is SGHVS and CDR2 is FNYEAQ in the germline V gene. V trimming: 4 bases; J trimming: 0 bases; junction bases outside the gene matches: 4. This CDR3 spans 15 amino acids. CDR3 amino acids: CASSSNRGSTDTQYF. In DNA form, the CDR3 reads TGTGCCAGCAGCTCGAACAGGGGTAGCACAGATACGCAGTATTTT.

This rearrangement joins TRBV28 to TRBJ1-2; TRBD1 agrees at 10 bases. Germline CDR1 reads MDHEN; CDR2 reads SYDVKM. J gave up 2 bases and V 4 bases, and 4 bases lay outside the gene matches. This CDR3 contains 15 residues. This CDR3 reads CASSSGDRGNYGYTF. CDR3 DNA sequence: TGTGCCAGCAGTTCAGGGGACAGGGGCAACTATGGCTACACCTTC.

This clone was counted once. The V gene is TRBV4-2, the J gene TRBJ2-4; the D gene is possibly TRBD2 (7 bases). V lost 4 bases and J lost 8, with 21 bases in between. The CDR3 has 16 residues. The germline CDR1 and CDR2 sequences are LGHNA and YNFKEQ. The CDR3 DNA is TGTGCCAGCAGCCCTACGAGGGGAGGGGGGAGAGACATTCAGTACTTC. The encoded protein is CASSPTRGGGRDIQYF.

This chain uses TRBV2 with TRBJ2-1, with 13 bases matching TRBD2. Trimming removed 2 bases from V and 10 bases from J; junction bases left unmatched: 8. Germline lookup yields CDR1 SNHLY and CDR2 FYNNEI. The CDR3 loop spans 16 amino acids. CDR3 coding DNA: TGTGCCAGCAGTGAAATCGGACTAGCGGGAGTTCAGGAGCAGTTCTTC. Amino acids: CASSEIGLAGVQEQFF.

Only a few counts were recorded for this clone. The CDR3 protein is CASTPGRGVEKLFF. CDR3 in DNA: TGTGCCAGCACCCCGGGGCGGGGGGTAGAAAAACTGTTTTTT. The rearrangement links TRBV2 to TRBJ1-4; a possible D gene is TRBD1 (5 bases). Germline V gene sequence: CDR1 SNHLY, CDR2 FYNNEI. The CDR3 has 14 amino acids. Trimming removed 7 bases from V and 8 bases from J, with 17 bases in between.

V usage is TRBV10-3 and J usage is TRBJ1-5; TRBD1 matches 10 bases. Germline V lookup: CDR1 ENHRY, CDR2 SYGVKD. This CDR3 has 16 amino acids. Trimming cost V 0 bases and J 7 bases; bases outside gene matches: 6. The CDR3: CAISESTGGRGQPQHF. In DNA form, the CDR3 reads TGTGCCATCAGTGAGTCGACAGGGGGCAGGGGGCAGCCCCAGCATTTT.

The chain employs TRBV2 and TRBJ1-2; D is undetermined. The CDR3 has 12 amino acids. V dropped 4 bases and J dropped 5 bases, with 8 bases sitting between them. Germline V gives CDR1 SNHLY, CDR2 FYNNEI. CDR3: CASSVGGYGYTF. The DNA for the CDR3 is TGTGCCAGCAGTGTGGGAGGGTATGGCTACACCTTC. The full variable domain, its missing parts supplied by reference TRBV2 and TRBJ1-2, is EPEVTQTPSHQVTQMGQEVILRCVPISNHLYFYWYRQILGQKVEFLVSFYNNEISEKSEIFDDQFSVERPDGSNFTLKIRSTKLEDSAMYFCASSVGGYGYTFGSGTRLTVV.

This chain links TRBV6-5 with TRBJ2-7; 12 nucleotides match TRBD1. Germline CDR1 MNHEY, CDR2 SVGAGI. The CDR3 sequence is 15 residues long. After removal of 7 bases from V and 2 bases from J, the junction contained 6 bases not matched to a gene. DNA of the CDR3: TGTGCCAGCACTCCTGGGACAGGGGGCACCTACGAGCAGTACTTC. Amino acid sequence: CASTPGTGGTYEQYF.

This rearrangement joins TRBV19 to TRBJ1-5, with D unclear. CDR1 is LNHDA and CDR2 is SQIVND in the germline V gene (reference sequence). The germline V and J ends were trimmed by 5 bases and 9 bases, with 11 bases remaining between them. CDR3 length: 12 amino acids. The CDR3: CASSPAGRPQHF. For the CDR3, the DNA is TGTGCCAGTAGTCCCGCCGGTCGGCCCCAGCATTTT.

The rearrangement joins TRBV7-9 to TRBJ2-3; no clear D. The CDR3 is made up of 15 amino acids. Trimming removed 5 bases from V and 1 base from J, with 13 bases in between. Germline CDR1 SEHNR, CDR2 FQNEAQ (reference sequence). In DNA, the CDR3 is TGTGCCAGCAGCCTTCAAGTGGCAGGCACAGATACGCAGTATTTT. Its protein product is CASSLQVAGTDTQYF.